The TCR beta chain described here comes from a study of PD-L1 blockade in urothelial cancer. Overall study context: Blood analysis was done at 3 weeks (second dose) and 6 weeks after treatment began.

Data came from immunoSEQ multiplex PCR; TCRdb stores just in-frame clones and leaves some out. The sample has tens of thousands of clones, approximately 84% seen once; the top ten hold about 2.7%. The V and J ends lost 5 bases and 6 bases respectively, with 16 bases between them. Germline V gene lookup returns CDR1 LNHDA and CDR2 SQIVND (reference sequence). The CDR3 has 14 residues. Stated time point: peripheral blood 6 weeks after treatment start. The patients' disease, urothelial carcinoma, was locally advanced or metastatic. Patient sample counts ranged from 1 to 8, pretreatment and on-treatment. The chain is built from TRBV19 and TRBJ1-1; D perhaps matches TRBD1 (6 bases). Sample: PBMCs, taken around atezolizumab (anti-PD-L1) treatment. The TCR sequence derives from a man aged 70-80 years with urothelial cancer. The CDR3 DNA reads TGTGCCAGTAGTTTAAAACTGGCAGGGGCTGAAGCTTTCTTT. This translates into CASSLKLAGAEAFF.